This T cell receptor beta chain was recovered during a study of memory CD4+ T cells and cytomegalovirus serostatus. CDR3 size: 14 residues. Deletions cut 4 bases from V and 4 bases from J, with 12 bases between. CDR1 is SGDLS and CDR2 is YYNGEE in the germline V gene. Sequencing was performed with immunoSEQ multiplex PCR; in TCRdb, only in-frame clones are kept and a portion is missing. The sample yields some 67,000 clones, 75% to 80% seen once. This clone was counted a single time. The sort gate was single viable CD3+CD4+CD8-CD45RO+ cells for memory CD4+ T cells. Donors' CMV status reflects serum IgG against pp150, pp28, p38, p52.

The specimen was memory CD4+ T cells from blood. The clonotype comes from an adult in good health and CMV-seropositive. V is TRBV9 and J is TRBJ1-5; D might be TRBD1 (5 bases). The CDR3 sequence is CASSRTYRNQPQHF. CDR3 nucleotide sequence: TGTGCCAGCAGCCGCACTTACAGGAATCAGCCCCAGCATTTT. The complete variable domain, with remaining parts taken from reference TRBV9 and TRBJ1-5, reads DSGVTQTPKHLITATGQRVTLRCSPRSGDLSVYWYQQSLDQGLQFLIQYYNGEERAKGNILERFSAQQFPDLHSELNLSSLELGDSALYFCASSRTYRNQPQHFGDGTRLSIL.